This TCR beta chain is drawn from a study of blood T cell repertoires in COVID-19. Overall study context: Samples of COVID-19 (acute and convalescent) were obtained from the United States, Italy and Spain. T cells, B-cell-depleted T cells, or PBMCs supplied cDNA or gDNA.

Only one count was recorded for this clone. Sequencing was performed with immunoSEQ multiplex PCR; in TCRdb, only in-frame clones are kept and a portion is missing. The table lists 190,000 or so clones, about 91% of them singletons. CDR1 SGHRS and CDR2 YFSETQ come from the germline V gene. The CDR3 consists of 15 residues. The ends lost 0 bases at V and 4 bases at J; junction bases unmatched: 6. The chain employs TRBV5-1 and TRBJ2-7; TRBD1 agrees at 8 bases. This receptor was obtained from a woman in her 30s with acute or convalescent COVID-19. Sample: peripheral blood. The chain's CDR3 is CASSLATGQGYEQYF. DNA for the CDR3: TGCGCCAGCAGCTTGGCCACAGGACAGGGATACGAGCAGTACTTC.